The next 20 T cell receptor beta chains were all read from a single sample in a study of long-term antiretroviral therapy in people with HIV. Investigators performed immunoSEQ version v3.0 at survey level. Measured with immunoSEQ multiplex PCR; TCRdb has only the in-frame clones, and not every one. Of 40,000 to 50,000 clones in the sample, about 94% were seen once. Material: unsorted PBMCs, obtained about 9.1 years after starting antiretroviral therapy. The source of these receptors is a man aged 30-40 years with HIV.

This clone showed up just a few times. This chain uses TRBV5-1 with TRBJ1-6; no reliable D call. Germline-derived CDR1 and CDR2 are SGHRS and YFSETQ. The CDR3 consists of 16 residues. Trimming shortened V by 0 bases and J by 0 bases, and 7 bases separated the two germline ends. CDR3 residues: CASSLGGSSYNSPLHF. CDR3 coding DNA: TGCGCCAGCAGCTTGGGCGGGAGCTCCTATAATTCACCCCTCCACTTT.

V and J are TRBV2 and TRBJ2-7; D is undetermined. V dropped 7 bases and J dropped 6 bases, with 13 bases sitting between them. Germline V gene data show CDR1 as SNHLY and CDR2 as FYNNEI. The CDR3 spans 12 residues. CDR3 region: CASTQPPSEQYV. CDR3 DNA: TGTGCCAGCACCCAGCCCCCTAGCGAGCAGTACGTC.

The chain employs TRBV9 and TRBJ2-3, with D perhaps matching TRBD2 (6 bases). The CDR3 sequence is 16 residues long. Germline-derived CDR1 and CDR2 are SGDLS and YYNGEE. V was clipped by 5 bases and J by 4 bases, with 20 bases between them. CDR3 DNA sequence: TGTGCCAGCAGTGGAGGACTCGGCGGGGAACCAGATACGCAGTATTTT. Amino acids: CASSGGLGGEPDTQYF.

The chain carries TRBV19 and TRBJ2-2; no clear D gene. The CDR3 totals 15 residues. V was cut by 4 bases and J by 2 bases, with 11 bases left in between. Germline V gene data show CDR1 as LNHDA and CDR2 as SQIVND (reference sequence). The CDR3 bases are TGTGCCAGTAGTACCGGGTGGGTTAACACCGGGGAGCTGTTTTTT. Translated, it gives CASSTGWVNTGELFF.

V gene TRBV11-1 combines with J gene TRBJ2-7; D may correspond to TRBD1 or TRBD2 (5 bases each). Germline-derived CDR1 and CDR2 are SGHAT and FQDESV (reference sequence). This CDR3 region has 14 residues. Trimming pared 3 bases from V and 2 bases from J, leaving 11 bases between. CDR3 protein: CASSFSQGAYEQYV. The CDR3 bases are TGTGCCAGCAGCTTCAGCCAGGGAGCCTACGAGCAGTACGTC.

CDR3 residues: CASNGGAGSQPQHF. CDR3 nucleotide sequence: TGTGCCAGCAACGGAGGGGCAGGTTCTCAGCCCCAGCATTTT. The chain combines TRBV28 with TRBJ1-5, with D tentatively TRBD1 (5 bases). Germline V CDR1 and CDR2: MDHEN, SYDVKM. Trimming removed 7 bases from V and 6 bases from J, with 16 bases in between. CDR3 length: 14 amino acids.

V gene TRBV29-1 combines with J gene TRBJ2-3; 15 nucleotides match TRBD2. The CDR3 is 16 residues long. Trimming took 6 bases from V and 4 from J; bases not matched to a gene: 8. Germline loops: CDR1 SQVTM, CDR2 ANQGSEA. Here the CDR3 DNA reads TGCAGCGTAGCTGGACTAGCGGGGGGGCTGGCAGATACGCAGTATTTT. The encoded protein is CSVAGLAGGLADTQYF.

This sequence joins TRBV27 and TRBJ1-2; weak D call: TRBD1 (6 bases). V was pared by 5 bases and J by 5 bases, with 24 bases between. The CDR3 covers 17 residues. From germline, CDR1 is MNHEY and CDR2 SMNVEV (reference sequence). CDR3 in DNA: TGTGCCAGCAGTCCCGACTTCCAACAGGGCTACCGGTATGGCTACACCTTC. Translation: CASSPDFQQGYRYGYTF.

The chain has TRBV9 and TRBJ1-1; D call uncertain. Trimming took 3 bases from V and 3 from J, leaving 9 bases between them. CDR3 size: 13 residues. Germline V gives CDR1 SGDLS, CDR2 YYNGEE. CDR3 coding DNA: TGTGCCAGCAGCGCGGCAGGAGACACTGAAGCTTTCTTT. Translating gives CASSAAGDTEAFF.

This clone was recorded only once. V and J are TRBV4-2 and TRBJ1-6, with D unresolved. The CDR3 sequence is 13 residues long. Deletions cut 4 bases from V and 11 bases from J, with 12 bases between. Looked up from germline, CDR1 is LGHNA and CDR2 is YNFKEQ. CDR3 loop: CASSLAPRAPLHF. CDR3 nucleotide sequence: TGTGCCAGCAGCCTTGCCCCTCGGGCACCCCTCCACTTT.

The chain uses TRBV10-1 and TRBJ2-7; D might be TRBD2 (6 bases). This CDR3 has 14 amino acids. V was clipped by 8 bases and J by 3 bases, with 17 bases between them. The germline gives CDR1 WNHNN, CDR2 SYGVQD (reference sequence). CDR3 in DNA: TGCGCCAGCCTAAGACGGGGGAACGACTACGAGCAGTACGTC. Protein sequence: CASLRRGNDYEQYV.

The CDR3 DNA follows: TGCGCCAGCAGCCCGGGACGGAATGAAGCTTTCTTT. It specifies CASSPGRNEAFF. The chain has TRBV5-1 and TRBJ1-1; tentatively, D is TRBD1 (5 bases). The V end was cut by 4 bases, the J end by 7 bases, with 11 bases between. The CDR3 extends over 12 amino acids. Looked up from germline, CDR1 is SGHRS and CDR2 is YFSETQ.

The J gene is TRBJ1-1, the V gene TRBV25-1, with D possibly TRBD1 on 6 matching bases. The CDR3 is made up of 16 amino acids. V was pared by 1 base and J by 6 bases, with 18 bases between. The germline CDR1 and CDR2 sequences are MGHDK and SYGVNS. CDR3 coding DNA: TGTGCCAGCAGTGAATCGGGTAGGACAGAAGGCCCTGAAGCTTTCTTT. This sequence encodes CASSESGRTEGPEAFF.

Only a few counts were recorded for this clone. The V gene is TRBV6-5, the J gene TRBJ2-1, with TRBD2 matching over 12 bases. This CDR3 is 14 amino acids long. The V gene end was trimmed by 7 bases and the J gene end by 5 bases; junction bases not matched to a gene: 3. CDR1 is MNHEY and CDR2 is SVGAGI in the germline V gene. The CDR3 protein is CASKRLAGDNEQFF. Written as DNA, the CDR3 is TGTGCCAGCAAAAGACTAGCGGGGGACAATGAGCAGTTCTTC.

V is TRBV5-1 and J is TRBJ2-3, with D possibly TRBD2 on 6 matching bases. This CDR3 contains 15 residues. Germline values: CDR1 SGHRS, CDR2 YFSETQ. Trimming removed 4 bases from V and 2 bases from J, with 14 bases in between. Written as DNA, the CDR3 is TGCGCCAGCAGCCCCGGGGCGGGGCTCACAGATACGCAGTATTTT. Amino acids: CASSPGAGLTDTQYF.

V and J are TRBV29-1 and TRBJ1-5, with unresolved D. This CDR3 is built from 14 residues. CDR1 is SQVTM and CDR2 is ANQGSEA in the germline V gene. V lost 4 bases, J lost 1 base, and 11 bases lay in between. DNA for the CDR3: TGCAGCGTTGGGGGAGGAGGGAGCAATCAGCCCCAGCATTTT. It specifies CSVGGGGSNQPQHF.

This chain links TRBV2 with TRBJ1-2; TRBD1 aligns across 11 bases. Germline V gene data show CDR1 as SNHLY and CDR2 as FYNNEI. Trimming cost V 6 bases and J 6 bases; bases outside gene matches: 3. The CDR3 has 13 residues. Written as DNA, the CDR3 is TGTGCCAGCAGGGACAGGGGGCCCCATGGCTACACCTTC. This translates into CASRDRGPHGYTF.

The V call is TRBV7-8, the J call TRBJ2-3; D is perhaps TRBD1 (5 bases). The CDR3 has 15 residues. Trimming removed 1 base from V and 2 bases from J, with 10 bases in between. The germline CDR1 and CDR2 sequences are SGHVS and FQNEAQ. CDR3 protein: CASSLVSGITDTQYF. Here the CDR3 DNA reads TGTGCCAGCAGCTTAGTGTCAGGGATCACAGATACGCAGTATTTT.

V and J are TRBV7-9 and TRBJ2-3; the D gene could be TRBD1 or TRBD2 (6 bases each). The CDR3 has 14 residues. Between the trimmed V and J ends, which lost 4 bases and 2 bases, there was a span of 10 bases. Germline assignment: CDR1 SEHNR and CDR2 FQNEAQ (reference sequence). The CDR3 loop is CASSWGANTDTQYF. In DNA, the CDR3 is TGTGCCAGCAGCTGGGGGGCTAACACAGATACGCAGTATTTT.

This chain links TRBV6-5 with TRBJ2-7; 11 nucleotides align to TRBD1. CDR3 length equals 14 residues. Per the germline V gene, CDR1 is MNHEY and CDR2 is SVGAGI. The V gene end was trimmed by 4 bases and the J gene end by 7 bases; junction bases not matched to a gene: 6. The CDR3 loop reads CASSSGQGAREQYV. The CDR3 coding sequence is TGTGCCAGCAGTTCCGGACAGGGGGCGAGGGAGCAGTACGTC.